This T cell receptor beta chain stems from a study of CD8 T cells in Susac syndrome. The healthy controls were matched to patients by age and sex. Negative isolation was applied to CD8+ and CD4+ T cells, and FACS enrichment was applied to TEMRA cells. CDR1 and CDR2 from the germline V gene are LGHNA and YNFKEQ. V dropped 4 bases and J dropped 1; count of bases not matched to a gene: 11. The CDR3 length is 17 residues. Reverse transcription used roughly 0.45 to 1 ug RNA and random hexamers. A multiplex approach, immunoSEQ multiplex PCR, amplified TCR beta CDR3 across 54 Vbeta and 13 Jbeta. TCRdb ran MiXCR on the immunoSEQ multiplex PCR reads and lists one entry per CDR3 protein. The sample lists some 190,000 distinct CDR3 sequences; about 95% were seen once.

J is TRBJ2-3 and V is TRBV4-2; 7 positions agree with TRBD1. Specimen: CD4+ T cells from PBMCs. This sequence originates from a human donor in good health. In DNA, the CDR3 is TGTGCCAGCAGCCCCACTAGGACAGGTATAGGCACAGATACGCAGTATTTT. It encodes CASSPTRTGIGTDTQYF.